This T cell receptor (beta chain) was sequenced in a study of PD-L1 blockade in urothelial cancer. In the study overall: Male sex and bladder-origin urothelial cancer were recorded for about 85% of the roughly 30 patients. Earlier, patients had received 0 to 3 chemotherapy regimens. Findings of the study overall: Below-median pretreatment blood TCR clonality predicted better survival.

Germline loops: CDR1 SGHRS, CDR2 YFSETQ. The CDR3 loop spans 15 amino acids. The ends lost 3 bases at V and 5 bases at J; junction bases unmatched: 4. This table comes from immunoSEQ multiplex PCR, and its TCRdb copy is limited to in-frame clones, with some not included. The data hold fewer than 40,000 clones, with around 90% observed a single time. Comments on this clone: What it recognizes is unknown.

The TCR sequence derives from a man between 65 and 85 years old with urothelial cancer. The sequencing used PBMCs, collected around atezolizumab (anti-PD-L1) treatment. This chain joins TRBV5-1 and TRBJ2-1; TRBD2 aligns across 11 bases. The CDR3 loop is CASSSGLAADNEQFF. In DNA form, the CDR3 reads TGCGCCAGCAGCTCGGGACTAGCGGCTGACAATGAGCAGTTCTTC.